Only a few counts were recorded for the clone carrying this T cell receptor beta chain. Its antigen is unidentified. A universal primer site arose from template switching, and cDNA bore unique molecular identifiers. TCRdb reprocessed the 5' RACE reads via MiXCR and lists one record per CDR3 protein. The data contain under 350,000 distinct CDR3 sequences, less than 9.5% of them singletons. The data originate from a study of identical twins. Germline V gene data show CDR1 as SGDLS and CDR2 as YYNGEE. With 0 bases removed from V and 9 bases from J, the gap between germline ends came to 13 bases. This CDR3 is built from 14 residues. Study-wide findings and caveats: Fewer insertions were carried by abundant cord blood beta clonotypes, but none was seen in memory repertoires. The study found weaker excess twin sharing in beta out-of-frame sequences.

The sample was also linked to a second study, of yellow fever vaccine responses in identical twins.

This rearrangement joins TRBV9 to TRBJ2-4, with D tentatively TRBD1 (6 bases). The source material was CD8+ T cells sorted from blood. The receptor was isolated from a woman aged 18-29 years in good health. This chain's CDR3 is CASSVEGGASIQYF. The CDR3 DNA is TGTGCCAGCAGCGTAGAAGGGGGTGCGAGCATTCAGTACTTC. The full variable domain, its missing parts supplied by reference TRBV9 and TRBJ2-4, is DSGVTQTPKHLITATGQRVTLRCSPRSGDLSVYWYQQSLDQGLQFLIQYYNGEERAKGNILERFSAQQFPDLHSELNLSSLELGDSALYFCASSVEGGASIQYFGAGTRLSVL.